This note documents a single TCR beta chain sequence. Repertoires were generated with immunoSEQ multiplex PCR, while TCRdb's copy carries only in-frame clones and drops some. The sample yields fewer than 50,000 clones, around nine tenths seen once. Per the germline V gene, CDR1 is MNHEY and CDR2 is SVGEGT. V lost 6 bases to trimming and J lost 4 bases, with 18 bases between them. This CDR3 has 15 amino acids. This entry belongs to a study of blood T cell repertoires in COVID-19. Study as a whole: The cDNA or gDNA used as material had been derived from T cells, B-cell-depleted T cells, or PBMCs.

Material for sequencing was peripheral blood. The TCR was taken from a man in his sixties or seventies with active COVID-19. The chain has TRBV6-2 or TRBV6-3 and TRBJ1-1; no definite D call. This chain's CDR3 is CASSFTFDGGTEAFF. The CDR3 bases are TGTGCCAGCAGCTTTACATTCGACGGAGGCACTGAAGCTTTCTTT.